At least ten counts were recorded for the clone carrying this TCR beta chain. Its specificity is unknown. This specimen comes from a study of CD8 T cells in ankylosing spondylitis. Study-level results: Reportedly, matched ankylosing spondylitis synovial fluid was significantly enriched for disease-linked clones. Disease-associated clonotypes exhibited CD8+ identity and were relatively infrequent in peripheral blood.

CDR3 length: 15 amino acids. Trimming left V 7 bases short and J 5 bases short, with 18 bases between. Germline CDR1 MNHEY, CDR2 SMNVEV (reference sequence). Libraries for TCR beta were made by quantitative 5'-RACE with molecular barcodes. TCRdb reprocessed the 5' RACE reads with MiXCR, giving one entry per CDR3 protein. Among fewer than 350,000 distinct CDR3 sequences listed, around 10% were seen once. The chain recombines TRBV27 with TRBJ2-1; D unresolved. The clonotype comes from a female donor with ankylosing spondylitis or in good health (not recorded which). The sample taken for sequencing was blood, either unsorted or a sorted T cell fraction (not recorded which). CDR3 nucleotides: TGTGCCAGCACCTCCCTGCGAAATCGTCACAATGAGCAGTTCTTC. It codes for CASTSLRNRHNEQFF.